The 28 T cell receptor beta chains below were found in one sample sequenced in a study of blood T cell repertoires in COVID-19 (dated by TCRdb to 2019 to 2021). Library prep was done by the immunoSEQ multiplex PCR assay. In its TCRdb copy, this immuneACCESS table keeps in-frame sequences only and misses some clones. Where compared with another copy, unresolved V genes explain less than half of these, and the others have no known cause. Recorded for this sample are 100,000 to 120,000 clones; about 84% of them occurred a single time. Of the sample, around 1.5% is held by the ten largest clones. Material: peripheral blood. These receptors came from a man in his fifties with acute or convalescent COVID-19.

This clone showed up just a few times. V gene TRBV7-9 combines with J gene TRBJ2-7; D might be TRBD1 (5 bases). The germline V and J ends were trimmed by 5 bases and 3 bases, with 11 bases remaining between them. The CDR3 contains 13 residues. Germline V CDR1 and CDR2: SEHNR, FQNEAQ (reference sequence). Here the CDR3 reads CASSRGYLYEQYF. The CDR3 nucleotides read TGTGCCAGCAGCAGGGGTTATCTCTACGAGCAGTACTTC.

The chain uses TRBV29-1 and TRBJ2-1, with D perhaps TRBD1 (6 bases). Germline CDR1 reads SQVTM; CDR2 reads ANQGSEA. Trimming took off 5 bases at V and 5 bases at J, with 25 bases between the two ends. The CDR3 has 17 amino acids. DNA of the CDR3: TGCAGCGTTTCTCAATGGGCAGGGGATGGACGAGACAATGAGCAGTTCTTC. It yields the protein CSVSQWAGDGRDNEQFF.

Comments on this clone: This CDR3 is also generated by other DNA sequences in the sample. V is TRBV6-1 and J is TRBJ1-5; D is perhaps TRBD1 (6 bases). Per germline, CDR1 MNHNS and CDR2 SASEGT. This CDR3 has 15 residues. V was pared by 1 base and J by 4 bases, with 11 bases between. The CDR3 nucleotides read TGTGCCAGCAGTGAAGGGTCCAGGGGAAATCAGCCCCAGCATTTT. This gives the protein CASSEGSRGNQPQHF.

This clone was seen ten or more times. This sequence joins TRBV6-5 and TRBJ2-1; 7 nucleotides line up with TRBD2. The CDR3 extends over 11 amino acids. The V gene's germline CDR1 is MNHEY and CDR2 SVGAGI. Trimming took 5 bases from V and 13 from J; bases not matched to a gene: 5. Here the CDR3 DNA reads TGTGCCAGCAGTCTGGGGGGGTCCCAGTTCTTC. Its protein product is CASSLGGSQFF.

V is TRBV6-6 and J is TRBJ1-3; weak D call: TRBD1 (6 bases). Germline CDR1 is MNHNY and CDR2 is SVGAGI (reference sequence). The CDR3 covers 13 residues. The V end lost 5 bases, the J end lost 2 bases, and 7 bases lay between the germline ends. CDR3 amino acids: CASSNRAGNTIYF. As DNA, the CDR3 is TGTGCCAGCAGTAACAGGGCTGGAAACACCATATATTTT.

The chain employs TRBV7-2 and TRBJ1-5; TRBD1 might be the D (5 bases). The CDR3 spans 16 residues. The V gene lost 5 bases and the J gene lost 0 bases, with 14 bases spanning the gap. Germline loops: CDR1 SGHTA, CDR2 FQGNSA. The CDR3 sequence is CASSPTVSYSNQPQHF. The CDR3, as DNA: TGTGCCAGCAGCCCGACAGTCTCATATAGCAATCAGCCCCAGCATTTT.

The genes are TRBV5-4 and TRBJ2-3, with a possible D match to TRBD2 (6 bases). This CDR3 has 15 residues. Germline values: CDR1 SGHNT, CDR2 YYREEE (reference sequence). V lost 4 bases and J lost 4, with 16 bases in between. CDR3 DNA sequence: TGTGCCAGCAGCCCGCGGGACCCTGGGCCAGATACGCAGTATTTT. Protein product: CASSPRDPGPDTQYF.

The rearrangement joins TRBV19 to TRBJ2-7; a possible D gene is TRBD1 (6 bases). CDR1 and CDR2 (germline): LNHDA, SQIVND (reference sequence). V was pared by 8 bases and J by 4 bases, with 9 bases between. CDR3 length equals 11 residues. CDR3 in amino acids: CASSRGYEQYF. CDR3 bases: TGTGCCAGTTCCAGGGGTTACGAGCAGTACTTC.

This clone has more than one count but fewer than ten. Here the CDR3 DNA reads TGTGCCAGCAGCCAAGAAGGAGCACCGGGACAGGAAGAGACCCAGTACTTC. Protein: CASSQEGAPGQEETQYF. The V call is TRBV3-1 (or the pseudogene TRBV3-2), the J call TRBJ2-5, with 8 nucleotides matching TRBD1. There are 17 residues in the CDR3. Germline CDR1 and CDR2: LGHDT and YNNKEL (reference sequence). V was pared by 0 bases and J by 3 bases, with 9 bases of the junction left unmatched.

The chain uses TRBV5-5 and TRBJ2-6; 9 nucleotides match TRBD1. The CDR3 loop spans 15 amino acids. CDR1 is SGHKS, CDR2 YYEKEE, per germline (reference sequence). Germline trimming cut 3 bases from V and 6 bases from J; bases unmatched to any gene: 4. The CDR3 spells CASSWGQGAANVLTF. CDR3 nucleotides: TGTGCCAGCAGCTGGGGACAGGGCGCGGCCAACGTCCTGACTTTC.

V and J are TRBV6-5 and TRBJ2-7, with a weak D call TRBD1 (6 bases). V was pared by 6 bases and J by 9 bases, with 12 bases between. There are 11 residues in the CDR3. Germline V gene lookup returns CDR1 MNHEY and CDR2 SVGAGI. This chain's CDR3 is CASRRDILQYF. The CDR3 nucleotides read TGTGCCAGCAGGAGGGACATCTTGCAGTACTTC.

The chain couples TRBV11-2 to TRBJ2-5, with TRBD1 matching over 9 bases. CDR1 SGHAT and CDR2 FQNNGV come from the germline V gene. The CDR3 has 15 residues. V dropped 0 bases and J dropped 3; count of bases not matched to a gene: 2. DNA of the CDR3: TGTGCCAGCAGCTTAGAAACAGGGGGCAAAGAGACCCAGTACTTC. Its translation is CASSLETGGKETQYF.

The J gene is TRBJ2-1, the V gene TRBV29-1; TRBD1 agrees at 9 bases. The CDR3 totals 13 residues. V shed 7 bases and J 5 bases; nucleotides not matched to a gene: 6. From germline, CDR1 is SQVTM and CDR2 ANQGSEA. CDR3 sequence reads: CSAPGQGNNEQFF. CDR3 sequence (DNA): TGCAGCGCTCCGGGACAGGGCAACAATGAGCAGTTCTTC.

This clone showed up just a few times. The gene calls are TRBV29-1 and TRBJ2-1; unclear D gene. The V end was cut by 7 bases, the J end by 7 bases, with 11 bases between. The CDR3 has 11 amino acids. Germline V gene data show CDR1 as SQVTM and CDR2 as ANQGSEA. The CDR3 DNA follows: TGCAGCGCCCAACGAGGTAATGAGCAGTTCTTC. Its translation: CSAQRGNEQFF.

This chain connects TRBV19 to TRBJ1-3; no definite D call. Trimming took off 0 bases at V and 1 base at J, with 7 bases between the two ends. The CDR3 consists of 15 residues. Per the germline V gene, CDR1 is LNHDA and CDR2 is SQIVND (reference sequence). CDR3 amino acids: CASSIDRASGNTIYF. CDR3 nucleotide sequence: TGTGCCAGTAGTATAGATCGAGCATCTGGAAACACCATATATTTT. The full variable domain, rest sourced from reference TRBV19 and TRBJ1-3, is DGGITQSPKYLFRKEGQNVTLSCEQNLNHDAMYWYRQDPGQGLRLIYYSQIVNDFQKGDIAEGYSVSREKKESFPLTVTSAQKNPTAFYLCASSIDRASGNTIYFGEGSWLTVV.

The genes are TRBV3-1 (or the pseudogene TRBV3-2) and TRBJ2-3, with D maybe TRBD1 (5 bases). CDR3 length equals 13 residues. CDR1 is LGHDT and CDR2 is YNNKEL in the germline V gene (reference sequence). The germline V and J ends were trimmed by 2 bases and 3 bases, with 6 bases remaining between them. CDR3 amino acids: CASSQRGTDTQYF. The CDR3, as DNA: TGTGCCAGCAGCCAAAGGGGAACAGATACGCAGTATTTT.

The chain has TRBV11-1 and TRBJ2-2, with TRBD2 matching 9 bases. V trimming: 1 base; J trimming: 1 base; junction bases outside the gene matches: 1. The V gene's germline CDR1 is SGHAT and CDR2 FQDESV (reference sequence). This CDR3 spans 16 amino acids. The CDR3 DNA is TGTGCCAGCAGCTTAGGACTAGCGGAGAACACCGGGGAGCTGTTTTTT. It yields the protein CASSLGLAENTGELFF.

The V call is TRBV19, the J call TRBJ2-2; 8 bases match TRBD1. Germline V gene data show CDR1 as LNHDA and CDR2 as SQIVND (reference sequence). The trim removed 7 bases at V and 1 base at J, leaving 2 bases unmatched. The CDR3 sequence is 14 residues long. The CDR3 here is CASNTGGNTGELFF. CDR3 sequence (DNA): TGTGCCAGTAATACAGGGGGGAACACCGGGGAGCTGTTTTTT. The full variable domain, in which reference TRBV19 and TRBJ2-2 provide the parts outside the CDR3, is DGGITQSPKYLFRKEGQNVTLSCEQNLNHDAMYWYRQDPGQGLRLIYYSQIVNDFQKGDIAEGYSVSREKKESFPLTVTSAQKNPTAFYLCASNTGGNTGELFFGEGSRLTVL.

The chain employs TRBV19 and TRBJ1-2, with 8 bases fitting TRBD1. After removal of 3 bases from V and 8 bases from J, the junction contained 5 bases not matched to a gene. Germline V gene lookup returns CDR1 LNHDA and CDR2 SQIVND (reference sequence). The CDR3 sequence is 13 residues long. Here the CDR3 reads CASSIGQGGGYTF. The CDR3, as DNA: TGTGCCAGTAGTATCGGACAGGGAGGCGGCTACACCTTC.

This clone has a handful of counts. The chain has TRBV15 and TRBJ1-2; D unresolved. With 5 bases removed from V and 0 bases from J, the gap between germline ends came to 13 bases. The CDR3 is 15 amino acids. Germline CDR1 and CDR2: LNHNV and YYDKDF (reference sequence). The CDR3 nucleotides read TGTGCCACCAGCCTAGTGTTAGGAGCTAACTATGGCTACACCTTC. Its translation: CATSLVLGANYGYTF.

For the CDR3, the DNA is TGCGCCAGCAGCTTCATCGGAGGACAGAACTACGAGCAGTACTTC. Its protein is CASSFIGGQNYEQYF. The chain combines TRBV5-1 with TRBJ2-7, with D possibly being TRBD1 (6 bases). Germline lookup yields CDR1 SGHRS and CDR2 YFSETQ. Trimming removed 2 bases from V and 3 bases from J, with 15 bases in between. The CDR3 runs to 15 residues.

The V and J genes are TRBV11-2 and TRBJ1-6; D is uncertain. The CDR3 loop spans 13 amino acids. Germline values: CDR1 SGHAT, CDR2 FQNNGV. Trimming pared 7 bases from V and 9 bases from J, leaving 13 bases between. The CDR3 reads CASTSRAVSPLHF. Written as DNA, the CDR3 is TGTGCCAGCACTTCGCGGGCAGTTTCACCCCTCCACTTT.

This chain links TRBV7-3 with TRBJ2-2; D may be TRBD1 (6 bases). The V gene's germline CDR1 is SGHTA and CDR2 FQGTGA. The CDR3 is 14 residues long. With 1 base removed from V and 9 bases from J, the gap between germline ends came to 12 bases. The CDR3 region is CASSLMGATRELFF. The CDR3, as DNA: TGTGCCAGCAGCTTAATGGGGGCGACTCGGGAGCTGTTTTTT.

This clone has a single count. The V call is TRBV27, the J call TRBJ1-1; D is unclear. Germline V gene sequence: CDR1 MNHEY, CDR2 SMNVEV (reference sequence). The V end lost 4 bases, the J end lost 4 bases, and 4 bases lay between the germline ends. This CDR3 contains 11 residues. The CDR3: CASSSGTEAFF. The CDR3 nucleotides are TGTGCCAGCAGTTCAGGCACTGAAGCTTTCTTT.

The CDR3 is CASSVGQANTGELFF. CDR3 DNA: TGCGCCAGCAGCGTCGGACAGGCGAACACCGGGGAGCTGTTTTTT. The rearrangement joins TRBV5-1 to TRBJ2-2, with 7 bases identical to TRBD1. The junction had 3 bases not matched to a gene; V was cut back by 4 bases and J by 0 bases. This CDR3 is 15 amino acids long. The germline gives CDR1 SGHRS, CDR2 YFSETQ.

The CDR3 here is CASSPGRSYEQYV. CDR3 nucleotides: TGTGCCAGCAGCCCAGGGCGCTCCTACGAGCAGTACGTC. J is TRBJ2-7 and V is TRBV11-1, with a tentative D call TRBD1 (5 bases). Trimming removed 5 bases from V and 0 bases from J, with 8 bases in between. Germline CDR1 SGHAT, CDR2 FQDESV (reference sequence). The CDR3 runs to 13 residues.

The rearrangement joins TRBV7-3 to TRBJ2-2; the match to TRBD2 covers 8 bases. CDR3 length: 16 residues. V lost 5 bases and J lost 3; bases outside the gene matches: 8. CDR1 and CDR2 from the germline V gene are SGHTA and FQGTGA. The CDR3 reads CASSPLRAGDTGELFF. In nucleotides, the CDR3 is TGTGCCAGCAGCCCGTTAAGAGCGGGGGACACCGGGGAGCTGTTTTTT.

The J gene is TRBJ1-1, the V gene TRBV2; a weak D match, TRBD1 (6 bases). The CDR3 consists of 13 residues. In germline, CDR1 is SNHLY, CDR2 FYNNEI. Trimming stripped 4 bases from V and 3 bases from J, with 9 bases between. This chain's CDR3 is CASSARTDTEAFF. The CDR3 DNA reads as TGTGCCAGCAGTGCTCGGACAGACACTGAAGCTTTCTTT.